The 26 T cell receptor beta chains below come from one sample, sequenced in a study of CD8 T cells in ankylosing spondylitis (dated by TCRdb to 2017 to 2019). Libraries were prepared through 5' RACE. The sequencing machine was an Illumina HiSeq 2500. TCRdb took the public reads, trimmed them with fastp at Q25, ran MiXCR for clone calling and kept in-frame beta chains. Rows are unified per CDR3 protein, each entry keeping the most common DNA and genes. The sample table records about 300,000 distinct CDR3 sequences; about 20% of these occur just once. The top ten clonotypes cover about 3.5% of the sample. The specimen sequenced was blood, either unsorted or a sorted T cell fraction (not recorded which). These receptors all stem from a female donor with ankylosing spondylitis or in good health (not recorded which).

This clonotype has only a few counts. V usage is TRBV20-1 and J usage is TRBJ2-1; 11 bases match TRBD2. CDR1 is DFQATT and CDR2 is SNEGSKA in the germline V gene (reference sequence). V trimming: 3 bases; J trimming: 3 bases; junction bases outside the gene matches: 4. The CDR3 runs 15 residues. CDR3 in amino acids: CSASTGTSGYNEQFF. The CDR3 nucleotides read TGCAGTGCTAGCACCGGGACTAGCGGCTACAATGAGCAGTTCTTC.

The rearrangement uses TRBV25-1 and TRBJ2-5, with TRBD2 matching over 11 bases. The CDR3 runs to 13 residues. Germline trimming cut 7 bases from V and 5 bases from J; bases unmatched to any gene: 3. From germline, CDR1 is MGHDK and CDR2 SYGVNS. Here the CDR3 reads CASNPSGGETQYF. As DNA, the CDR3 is TGTGCCAGCAACCCTAGCGGGGGGGAGACCCAGTACTTC.

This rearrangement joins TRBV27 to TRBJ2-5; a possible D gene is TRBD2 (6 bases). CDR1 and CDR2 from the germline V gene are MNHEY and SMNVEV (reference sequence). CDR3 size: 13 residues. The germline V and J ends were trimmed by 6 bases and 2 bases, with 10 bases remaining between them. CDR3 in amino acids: CASRRDFQETQYF. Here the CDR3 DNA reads TGTGCCAGCAGGCGGGACTTTCAAGAGACCCAGTACTTC.

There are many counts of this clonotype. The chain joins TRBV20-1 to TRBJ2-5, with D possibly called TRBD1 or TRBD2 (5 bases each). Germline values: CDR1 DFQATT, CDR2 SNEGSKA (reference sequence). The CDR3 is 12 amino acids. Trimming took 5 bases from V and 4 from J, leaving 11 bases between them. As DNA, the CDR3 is TGCAGTGCTTCCGGGACCTCAGAGACCCAGTACTTC. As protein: CSASGTSETQYF.

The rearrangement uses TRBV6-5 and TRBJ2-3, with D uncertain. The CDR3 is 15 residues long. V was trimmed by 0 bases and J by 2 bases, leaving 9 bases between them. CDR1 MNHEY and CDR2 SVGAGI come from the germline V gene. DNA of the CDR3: TGTGCCAGCAGTTACTCGGCAGGAACCACAGATACGCAGTATTTT. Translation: CASSYSAGTTDTQYF.

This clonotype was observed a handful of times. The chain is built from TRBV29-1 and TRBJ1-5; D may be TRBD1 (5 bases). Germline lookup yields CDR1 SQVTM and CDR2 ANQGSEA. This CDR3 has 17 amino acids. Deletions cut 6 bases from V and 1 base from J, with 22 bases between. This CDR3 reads CSVGDSGYGGSNQPQHF. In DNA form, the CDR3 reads TGCAGCGTCGGCGACAGCGGATATGGGGGGAGCAATCAGCCCCAGCATTTT.

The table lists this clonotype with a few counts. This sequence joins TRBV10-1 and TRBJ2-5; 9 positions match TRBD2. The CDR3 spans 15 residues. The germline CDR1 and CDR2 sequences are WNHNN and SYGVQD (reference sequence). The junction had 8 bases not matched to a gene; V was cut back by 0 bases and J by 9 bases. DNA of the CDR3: TGCGCCAGCAGTGAGTCATTAGCGGGAGCCGGTCCCCAGTACTTC. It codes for CASSESLAGAGPQYF.

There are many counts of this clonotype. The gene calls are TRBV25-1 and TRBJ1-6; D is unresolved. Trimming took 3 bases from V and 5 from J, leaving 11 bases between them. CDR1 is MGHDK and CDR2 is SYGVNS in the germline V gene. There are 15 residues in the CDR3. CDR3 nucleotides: TGTGCCAGCAGTGACCGAGGGCTAGATAATTCACCCCTCCACTTT. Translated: CASSDRGLDNSPLHF.

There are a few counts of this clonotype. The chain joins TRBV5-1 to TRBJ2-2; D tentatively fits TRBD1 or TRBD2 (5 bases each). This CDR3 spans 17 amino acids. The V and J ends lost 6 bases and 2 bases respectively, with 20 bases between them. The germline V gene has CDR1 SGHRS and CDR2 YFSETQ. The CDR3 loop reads CASTTDGTRGNTGELFF. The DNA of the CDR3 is TGCGCCAGCACCACAGATGGGACCCGAGGAAACACCGGGGAGCTGTTTTTT.

This CDR3 is CSFGREVAGTSGNNEQFF. The CDR3 bases are TGCAGCTTTGGGAGGGAGGTCGCCGGGACTAGCGGTAACAATGAGCAGTTCTTC. The genes are TRBV20-1 and TRBJ2-1, with 11 positions matching TRBD2. CDR1 is DFQATT, CDR2 SNEGSKA, per germline (reference sequence). CDR3 size: 18 residues.

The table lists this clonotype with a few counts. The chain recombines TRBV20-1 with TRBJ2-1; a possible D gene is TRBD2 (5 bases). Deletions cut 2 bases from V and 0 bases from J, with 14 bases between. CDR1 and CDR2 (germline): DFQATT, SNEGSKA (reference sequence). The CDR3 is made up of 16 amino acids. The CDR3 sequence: CSARFERFSSYNEQFF. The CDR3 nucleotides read TGCAGTGCTAGATTTGAGCGGTTTAGCTCCTACAATGAGCAGTTCTTC.

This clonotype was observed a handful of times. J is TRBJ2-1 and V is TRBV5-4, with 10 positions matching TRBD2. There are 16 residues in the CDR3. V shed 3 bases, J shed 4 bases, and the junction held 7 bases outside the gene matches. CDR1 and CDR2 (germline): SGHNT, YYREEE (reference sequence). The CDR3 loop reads CASSWGLLAGYNEQFF. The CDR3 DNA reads TGTGCCAGCAGCTGGGGCCTACTAGCGGGATACAATGAGCAGTTCTTC.

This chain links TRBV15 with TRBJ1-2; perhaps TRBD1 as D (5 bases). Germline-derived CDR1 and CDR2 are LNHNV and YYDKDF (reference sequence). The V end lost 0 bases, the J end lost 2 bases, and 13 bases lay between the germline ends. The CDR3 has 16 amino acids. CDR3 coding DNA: TGTGCCACCAGCAGAGATTGGGTTGGGGGAAACTATGGCTACACCTTC. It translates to CATSRDWVGGNYGYTF.

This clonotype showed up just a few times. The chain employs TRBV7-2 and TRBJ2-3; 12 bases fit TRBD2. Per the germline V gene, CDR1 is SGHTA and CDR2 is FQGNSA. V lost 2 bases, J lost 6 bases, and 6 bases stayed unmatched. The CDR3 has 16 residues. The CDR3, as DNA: TGTGCCAGCAGCTTACGGACTAGCGGGAAGGTTGATACGCAGTATTTT. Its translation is CASSLRTSGKVDTQYF.

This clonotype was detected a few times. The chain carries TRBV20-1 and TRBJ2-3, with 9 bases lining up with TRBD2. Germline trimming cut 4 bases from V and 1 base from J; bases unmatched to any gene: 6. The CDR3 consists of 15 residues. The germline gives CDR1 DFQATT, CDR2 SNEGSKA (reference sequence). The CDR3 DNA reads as TGCAGTGCTATTAGCGGGGGTAGTCGCACAGATACGCAGTATTTT. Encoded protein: CSAISGGSRTDTQYF.

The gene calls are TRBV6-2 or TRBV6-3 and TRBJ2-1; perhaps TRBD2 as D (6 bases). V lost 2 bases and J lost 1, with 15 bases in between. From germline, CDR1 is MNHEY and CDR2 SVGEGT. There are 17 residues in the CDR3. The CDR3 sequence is CASSYPGEIRSYNEQFF. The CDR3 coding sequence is TGTGCCAGCAGTTACCCGGGGGAGATCCGTTCCTACAATGAGCAGTTCTTC.

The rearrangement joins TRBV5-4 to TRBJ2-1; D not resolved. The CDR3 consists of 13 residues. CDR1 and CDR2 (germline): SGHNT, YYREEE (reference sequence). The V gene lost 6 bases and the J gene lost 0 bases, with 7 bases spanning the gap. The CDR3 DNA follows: TGTGCCAGCAACACGAACTCCTACAATGAGCAGTTCTTC. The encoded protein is CASNTNSYNEQFF.

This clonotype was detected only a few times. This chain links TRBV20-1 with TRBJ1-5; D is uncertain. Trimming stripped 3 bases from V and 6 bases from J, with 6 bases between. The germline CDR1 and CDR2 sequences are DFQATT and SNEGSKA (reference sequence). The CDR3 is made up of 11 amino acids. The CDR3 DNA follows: TGCAGTGCTAGCAACTCTCAGCCCCAGCATTTT. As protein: CSASNSQPQHF.

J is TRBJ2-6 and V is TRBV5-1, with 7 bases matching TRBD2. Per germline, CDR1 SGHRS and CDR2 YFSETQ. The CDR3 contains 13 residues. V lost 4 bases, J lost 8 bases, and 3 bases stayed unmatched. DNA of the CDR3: TGCGCCAGCAGCGTACTAGCGCCCAACGTCCTGACTTTC. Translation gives CASSVLAPNVLTF.

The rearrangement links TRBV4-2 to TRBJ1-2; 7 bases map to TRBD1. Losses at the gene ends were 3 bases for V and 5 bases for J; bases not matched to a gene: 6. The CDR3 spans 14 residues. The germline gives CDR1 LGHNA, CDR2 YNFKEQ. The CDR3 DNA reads TGTGCCAGCAGCCAGGGACAGCTCGGGTATGGCTACACCTTC. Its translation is CASSQGQLGYGYTF.

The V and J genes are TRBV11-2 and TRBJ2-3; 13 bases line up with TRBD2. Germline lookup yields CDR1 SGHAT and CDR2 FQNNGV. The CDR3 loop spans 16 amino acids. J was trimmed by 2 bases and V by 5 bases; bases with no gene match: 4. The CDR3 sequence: CASSRLAGGPTDTQYF. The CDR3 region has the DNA TGTGCCAGCAGCCGACTAGCGGGAGGACCCACAGATACGCAGTATTTT.

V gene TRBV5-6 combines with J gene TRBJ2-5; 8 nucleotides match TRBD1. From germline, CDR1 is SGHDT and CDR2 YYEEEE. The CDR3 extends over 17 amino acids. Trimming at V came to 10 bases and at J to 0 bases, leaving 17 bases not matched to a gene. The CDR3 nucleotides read TGTGCCCCCGGACAGGGTAATGGAGACCCTTACCAAGAGACCCAGTACTTC. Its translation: CAPGQGNGDPYQETQYF. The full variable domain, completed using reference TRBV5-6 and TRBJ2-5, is DAGVTQSPTHLIKTRGQQVTLRCSPKSGHDTVSWYQQALGQGPQFIFQYYEEEERQRGNFPDRFSGHQFPNYSSELNVNALLLGDSALYLCAPGQGNGDPYQETQYFGPGTRLLVL.

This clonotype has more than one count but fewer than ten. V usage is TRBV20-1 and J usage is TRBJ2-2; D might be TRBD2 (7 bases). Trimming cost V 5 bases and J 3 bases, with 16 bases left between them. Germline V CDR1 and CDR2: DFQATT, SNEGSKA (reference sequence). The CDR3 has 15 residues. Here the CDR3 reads CSASGEGLDTGELFF. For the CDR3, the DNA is TGCAGTGCTTCAGGGGAGGGTCTGGACACCGGGGAGCTGTTTTTT.

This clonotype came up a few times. Here the CDR3 reads CASSFEGGDTQYF. CDR3 nucleotide sequence: TGTGCCAGCAGTTTCGAGGGGGGAGATACGCAGTATTTT. The gene calls are TRBV12-3 or TRBV12-4 and TRBJ2-3, with D tentatively TRBD1 or TRBD2 (6 bases each). The CDR3 contains 13 residues. V shed 3 bases and J shed 5 bases, with 9 bases lying between them.

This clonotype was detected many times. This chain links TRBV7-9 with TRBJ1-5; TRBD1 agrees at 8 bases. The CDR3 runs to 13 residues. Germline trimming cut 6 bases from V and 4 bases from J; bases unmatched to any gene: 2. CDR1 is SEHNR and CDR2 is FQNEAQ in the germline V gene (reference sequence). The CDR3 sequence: CASRDRENQPQHF. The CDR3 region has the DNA TGTGCCAGCAGGGACAGGGAGAATCAGCCCCAGCATTTT.

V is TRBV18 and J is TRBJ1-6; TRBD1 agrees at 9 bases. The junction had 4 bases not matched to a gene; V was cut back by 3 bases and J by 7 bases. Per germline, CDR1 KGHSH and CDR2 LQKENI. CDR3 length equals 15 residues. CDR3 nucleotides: TGTGCCAGCTCACCGCAGACAGGGGGGAATTCACCCCTCCACTTT. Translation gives CASSPQTGGNSPLHF.